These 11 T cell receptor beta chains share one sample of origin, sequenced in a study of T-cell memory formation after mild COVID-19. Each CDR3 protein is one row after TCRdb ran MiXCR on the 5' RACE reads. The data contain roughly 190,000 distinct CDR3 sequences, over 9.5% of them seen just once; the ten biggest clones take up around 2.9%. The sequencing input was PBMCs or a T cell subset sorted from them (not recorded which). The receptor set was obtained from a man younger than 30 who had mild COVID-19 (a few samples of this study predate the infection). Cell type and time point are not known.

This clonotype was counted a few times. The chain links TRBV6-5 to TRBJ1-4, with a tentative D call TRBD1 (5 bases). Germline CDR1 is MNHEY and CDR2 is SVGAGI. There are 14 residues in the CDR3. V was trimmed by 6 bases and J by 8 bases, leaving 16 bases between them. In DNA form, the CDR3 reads TGTGCCAGCAGCTCGGACACCCTTGGAGAAAAACTGTTTTTT. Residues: CASSSDTLGEKLFF.

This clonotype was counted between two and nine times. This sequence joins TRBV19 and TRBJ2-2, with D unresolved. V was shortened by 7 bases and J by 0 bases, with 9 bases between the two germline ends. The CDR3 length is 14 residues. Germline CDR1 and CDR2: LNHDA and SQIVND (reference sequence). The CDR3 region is CASKAGANTGELFF. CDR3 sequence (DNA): TGTGCCAGTAAGGCAGGCGCGAACACCGGGGAGCTGTTTTTT.

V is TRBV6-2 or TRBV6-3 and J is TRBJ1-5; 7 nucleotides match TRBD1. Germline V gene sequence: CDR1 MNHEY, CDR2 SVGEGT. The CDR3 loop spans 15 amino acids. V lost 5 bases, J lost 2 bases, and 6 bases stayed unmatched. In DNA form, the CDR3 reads TGTGCCAGCAGTCGACAGGGTTGGGGCAATCAGCCCCAGCATTTT. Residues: CASSRQGWGNQPQHF.

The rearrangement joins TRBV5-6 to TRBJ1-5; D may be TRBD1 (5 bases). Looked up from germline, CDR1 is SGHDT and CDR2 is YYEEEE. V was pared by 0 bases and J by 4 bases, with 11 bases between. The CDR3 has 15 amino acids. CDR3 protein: CASSLGEGVNQPQHF. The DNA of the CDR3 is TGTGCCAGCAGCTTGGGCGAAGGGGTGAATCAGCCCCAGCATTTT.

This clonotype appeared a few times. CDR3 in DNA: TGCGCCAGCAGCCCGCGGAGGGCGGGGGGGCCAATAGCAGATACGCAGTATTTT. This translates into CASSPRRAGGPIADTQYF. The genes are TRBV5-1 and TRBJ2-3, with 9 bases matching TRBD2. The CDR3 has 18 residues. With 4 bases clipped from V and 4 bases from J, the junction kept 16 bases outside the gene matches. Germline V CDR1 and CDR2: SGHRS, YFSETQ.

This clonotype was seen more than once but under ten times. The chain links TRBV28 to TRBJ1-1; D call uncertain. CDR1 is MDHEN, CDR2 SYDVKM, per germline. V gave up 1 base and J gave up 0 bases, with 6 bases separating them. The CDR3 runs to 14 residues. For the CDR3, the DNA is TGTGCCAGCAGTTTATCAGCCATGAACACTGAAGCTTTCTTT. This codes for CASSLSAMNTEAFF.

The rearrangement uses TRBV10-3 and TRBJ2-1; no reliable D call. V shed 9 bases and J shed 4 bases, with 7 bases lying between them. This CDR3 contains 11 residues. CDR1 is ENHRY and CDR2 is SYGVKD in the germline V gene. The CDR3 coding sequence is TGTGCCATACTCAAGTACAATGAGCAGTTCTTC. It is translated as CAILKYNEQFF.

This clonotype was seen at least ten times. Here the CDR3 reads CASSLTGTMTEAFF. CDR3 nucleotides: TGTGCCAGCAGCCTCACCGGGACAATGACTGAAGCTTTCTTT. J is TRBJ1-1 and V is TRBV12-3 or TRBV12-4; D may be TRBD1 (6 bases). The V end was cut by 6 bases, the J end by 5 bases, with 16 bases between. The CDR3 is made up of 14 amino acids.

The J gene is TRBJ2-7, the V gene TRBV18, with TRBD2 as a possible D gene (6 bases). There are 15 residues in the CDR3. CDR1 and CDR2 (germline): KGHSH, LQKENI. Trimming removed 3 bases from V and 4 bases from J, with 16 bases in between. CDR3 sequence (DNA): TGTGCCAGCTCACCTAGGCCGGGGGAAGTTTACGAGCAGTACGTC. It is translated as CASSPRPGEVYEQYV.

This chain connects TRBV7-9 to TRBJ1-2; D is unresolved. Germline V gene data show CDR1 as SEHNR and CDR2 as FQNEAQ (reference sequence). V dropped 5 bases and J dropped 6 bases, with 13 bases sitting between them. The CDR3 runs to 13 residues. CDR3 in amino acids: CASSISLPHGYTF. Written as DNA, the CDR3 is TGTGCCAGCAGCATCAGTCTTCCCCATGGCTACACCTTC.

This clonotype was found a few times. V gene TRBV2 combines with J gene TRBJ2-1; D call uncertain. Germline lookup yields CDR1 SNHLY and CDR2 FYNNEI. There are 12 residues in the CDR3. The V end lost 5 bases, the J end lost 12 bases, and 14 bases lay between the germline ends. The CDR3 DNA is TGTGCCAGCAGTCTCGAACAACTCTCGCAGTTCTTC. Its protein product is CASSLEQLSQFF. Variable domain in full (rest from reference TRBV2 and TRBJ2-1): EPEVTQTPSHQVTQMGQEVILRCVPISNHLYFYWYRQILGQKVEFLVSFYNNEISEKSEIFDDQFSVERPDGSNFTLKIRSTKLEDSAMYFCASSLEQLSQFFGPGTRLTVL.